Detailed here is one TCR beta chain. This clone was observed many times. This clone's antigen is unknown. No base qualities exist here, and no much larger clone lies one base off it. The trim is 3 bases for V and 7 bases for J, with a gap of 10 bases between the germline ends. Counted from cysteine to phenylalanine, this CDR3 has 13 amino acids. Kept here is only the CDR3 DNA, which spans 39 bases and is read in frame from base 1. The germline V gene (reference sequence) yields MNHEY for CDR1 and SMNVEV for CDR2. In this study, focal radiation therapy paired with CTLA-4 blockade (ipilimumab) was tested in patients who had chemo-refractory metastatic non-small-cell lung cancer. This record belongs to a study of radiotherapy plus CTLA-4 blockade in lung cancer (dated by TCRdb to between 2018 and 2020). As for the study more broadly: Objective responses were observed in roughly a sixth of enrolled patients, and disease control was achieved in 30% to 40%. The investigation overall reported the following: After treatment with radiotherapy and ipilimumab, TCR clones that originated in tumors expanded in peripheral blood. The strongest predictors of response, as reported, were early dynamic changes in blood T cell clones along with a rise in serum interferon-beta after radiation.

The library was produced with the immunoSEQ multiplex PCR assay. Not all clones reach the TCRdb copy of this immuneACCESS table, which keeps in-frame sequences only. Checked studies attribute under half of the gap to unresolved V genes and leave the rest unexplained. This sample lists some 100,000 clones; about 83% were detected once. The top ten clonotypes cover roughly 5% of the sample. This material consisted of peripheral blood, taken from a patient treated with radiotherapy plus ipilimumab. The TCR originated in a human donor with non-small cell lung cancer who had a partial response to radiotherapy plus ipilimumab. The sequence is built from TRBV27 and TRBJ2-1, and perhaps TRBD2 as D gene, on 6 matching bases. DNA sequence: TGTGCCAGCAGTTTCGCAGGGAGGAATGAGCAGTTCTTC. Its coded protein is CASSFAGRNEQFF.